Presented here are 30 T cell receptor beta chains from one specimen sequenced in a study of T cells in tuberculosis (dated by TCRdb to 2016 to 2019). The time point label corresponds to: new active TB diagnosis, blood taken before or within 7 days of starting treatment. The library was made by the immunoSEQ multiplex PCR assay. TCRdb retrieved this table from immuneACCESS and kept in-frame rearrangements only. Not all clones are present; in checked studies, unresolved V genes account for under half, and no reason is known for the remainder. Here the sample has tens of thousands of clones; about 90% occur a single time. The top ten hold 7% of the sample. This specimen was PBMCs, taken at tuberculosis diagnosis. The receptors derive from an adult with tuberculosis. Some clones in this sample may be carry-over from other donors' samples.

The chain uses TRBV30 and TRBJ2-6; 7 nucleotides match TRBD1. Trimming at V came to 0 bases and at J to 0 bases, leaving 5 bases not matched to a gene. Germline V CDR1 and CDR2: GTSNPN, SVGIG (reference sequence). CDR3 length: 17 amino acids. CDR3 sequence: CAWSVTGVSSGANVLTF. DNA for the CDR3: TGTGCCTGGAGTGTAACAGGGGTAAGCTCTGGGGCCAACGTCCTGACTTTC.

The J gene is TRBJ2-2, the V gene TRBV5-1; TRBD2 agrees at 7 bases. J gave up 6 bases and V 7 bases, and 9 bases lay outside the gene matches. Germline assignment: CDR1 SGHRS and CDR2 YFSETQ. This CDR3 has 14 amino acids. In DNA, the CDR3 is TGCGCCAGCGAAAATGGACTAGAGCCCGGGGAGCTGTTTTTT. Protein product: CASENGLEPGELFF.

The V call is TRBV6-1, the J call TRBJ2-7, with 8 bases that match TRBD2. CDR3 size: 16 residues. Looked up from germline, CDR1 is MNHNS and CDR2 is SASEGT. J gave up 5 bases and V 1 base, and 10 bases lay outside the gene matches. Written as DNA, the CDR3 is TGTGCCAGCAGTGAAGACGGTAGCGGGGTTATGCACGAGCAGTACTTC. This gives the protein CASSEDGSGVMHEQYF.

The chain has TRBV29-1 and TRBJ2-3; a possible D gene is TRBD2 (6 bases). V shed 3 bases and J shed 0 bases, with 10 bases lying between them. The CDR3 runs to 14 residues. Germline loops: CDR1 SQVTM, CDR2 ANQGSEA. The CDR3 is CSVDGTGSTDTQYF. The CDR3 DNA is TGCAGCGTTGATGGGACTGGAAGCACAGATACGCAGTATTTT.

The chain uses TRBV7-7 and TRBJ1-1; no definite D call. This CDR3 contains 16 residues. Trimming pared 6 bases from V and 1 base from J, leaving 18 bases between. Per germline, CDR1 SSHAT and CDR2 FNYEAQ (reference sequence). The chain's CDR3 is CASSRVPSTGNTEAFF. The DNA for the CDR3 is TGTGCCAGCAGTCGGGTCCCTTCGACCGGGAACACTGAAGCTTTCTTT. Drawing the rest from reference TRBV7-7 and TRBJ1-1, the complete variable domain is GAGVSQSPRYKVTKRGQDVTLRCDPISSHATLYWYQQALGQGPEFLTYFNYEAQPDKSGLPSDRFSAERPEGSISTLTIQRTEQRDSAMYRCASSRVPSTGNTEAFFGQGTRLTVV.

J is TRBJ1-6 and V is TRBV27; 8 bases fit TRBD1. CDR1 MNHEY and CDR2 SMNVEV come from the germline V gene (reference sequence). V gave up 5 bases and J gave up 0 bases; unmatched junction bases: 9. CDR3 length: 18 amino acids. The CDR3 coding sequence is TGTGCCAGCAGTCCCCGATGGACAGGGAGCTCCTATAATTCACCCCTCCACTTT. Its translation is CASSPRWTGSSYNSPLHF.

V and J are TRBV5-5 and TRBJ1-1; 9 bases are shared with TRBD1. The CDR3 runs 15 residues. With 7 bases clipped from V and 1 base from J, the junction kept 8 bases outside the gene matches. In germline, CDR1 is SGHKS, CDR2 YYEKEE (reference sequence). The CDR3 protein is CASARDRVTNTEAFF. CDR3 nucleotides: TGTGCCAGCGCTCGGGACAGGGTGACGAACACTGAAGCTTTCTTT.

This chain joins TRBV5-4 and TRBJ2-7; TRBD1 matches at 7 bases. CDR1 is SGHNT and CDR2 is YYREEE in the germline V gene (reference sequence). The V gene end was trimmed by 2 bases and the J gene end by 2 bases; junction bases not matched to a gene: 10. The CDR3 consists of 16 residues. The CDR3 sequence: CASSFPRTGEAYEQYF. CDR3 nucleotide sequence: TGTGCCAGCAGCTTTCCTAGGACAGGAGAGGCCTACGAGCAGTACTTC.

The chain joins TRBV5-1 to TRBJ2-7; D may be TRBD2 (5 bases). CDR3 size: 13 residues. V lost 2 bases, J lost 7 bases, and 13 bases lay in between. Germline CDR1 is SGHRS and CDR2 is YFSETQ. For the CDR3, the DNA is TGCGCCAGCAGCTTTGACGGGATCCTAGAGCAGTACTTC. Residues: CASSFDGILEQYF.

This chain connects TRBV2 to TRBJ2-4, with a possible D match to TRBD1 (5 bases). Per the germline V gene, CDR1 is SNHLY and CDR2 is FYNNEI. V was trimmed by 2 bases and J by 4 bases, leaving 21 bases between them. This CDR3 is 18 amino acids long. The CDR3 loop is CASSELRRRDEPKNIQYF. CDR3 DNA: TGTGCCAGCAGTGAATTGCGTCGCAGGGATGAGCCAAAAAACATTCAGTACTTC.

The chain combines TRBV19 with TRBJ2-6; no clear D gene. This CDR3 region has 14 residues. CDR1 LNHDA and CDR2 SQIVND come from the germline V gene (reference sequence). Deletions cut 7 bases from V and 0 bases from J, with 7 bases between. CDR3 region: CASMGLSGANVLTF. CDR3 coding DNA: TGTGCCAGTATGGGCCTCTCTGGGGCCAACGTCCTGACTTTC. The full variable domain, rest sourced from reference TRBV19 and TRBJ2-6, is DGGITQSPKYLFRKEGQNVTLSCEQNLNHDAMYWYRQDPGQGLRLIYYSQIVNDFQKGDIAEGYSVSREKKESFPLTVTSAQKNPTAFYLCASMGLSGANVLTFGAGSRLTVL.

The chain couples TRBV7-8 to TRBJ1-1, with a weak D call TRBD1 (6 bases). The CDR3 loop spans 14 amino acids. V lost 1 base and J 4 bases, leaving 10 bases between the germline ends. Germline CDR1 SGHVS, CDR2 FQNEAQ. As DNA, the CDR3 is TGTGCCAGCAGCTTAGAGGGGGTTGGCACTGAAGCTTTCTTT. Amino acid sequence: CASSLEGVGTEAFF. Complete variable domain (other parts from reference TRBV7-8 and TRBJ1-1): GAGVSQSPRYKVAKRGQDVALRCDPISGHVSLFWYQQALGQGPEFLTYFQNEAQLDKSGLPSDRFFAERPEGSVSTLKIQRTQQEDSAVYLCASSLEGVGTEAFFGQGTRLTVV.

The rearrangement uses TRBV29-1 and TRBJ2-7; perhaps TRBD1 as D (6 bases). This CDR3 is 15 amino acids long. Trimming shortened V by 4 bases and J by 2 bases, and 18 bases separated the two germline ends. Germline-derived CDR1 and CDR2 are SQVTM and ANQGSEA. The CDR3 sequence: CSVASLTGRTYEQYF. The CDR3 coding sequence is TGCAGCGTTGCAAGTCTCACAGGGAGAACCTACGAGCAGTACTTC.

The chain is built from TRBV5-1 and TRBJ2-3; 9 nucleotides line up with TRBD2. Germline V gene sequence: CDR1 SGHRS, CDR2 YFSETQ. There are 16 residues in the CDR3. V lost 4 bases and J lost 2; bases outside the gene matches: 8. CDR3 bases: TGCGCCAGCAGCCTCGCTAGCGGGGTATCCACAGATACGCAGTATTTT. It translates to CASSLASGVSTDTQYF.

The chain joins TRBV5-6 to TRBJ1-6; TRBD1 agrees at 7 bases. From germline, CDR1 is SGHDT and CDR2 YYEEEE. V was pared by 2 bases and J by 3 bases, with 5 bases of the junction left unmatched. The CDR3 has 16 amino acids. The CDR3: CASSFRGTVYNSPLHF. CDR3 in DNA: TGTGCCAGCAGCTTCCGTGGGACAGTCTATAATTCACCCCTCCACTTT.

The CDR3 here is CASSSLGAGVGRNSPLHF. In DNA, the CDR3 is TGTGCCAGCTCATCCCTTGGCGCCGGAGTCGGTCGGAATTCACCCCTCCACTTT. J is TRBJ1-6 and V is TRBV18; no definite D call. Germline V CDR1 and CDR2: KGHSH, LQKENI. The V gene lost 5 bases and the J gene lost 7 bases, with 24 bases spanning the gap. The CDR3 is 18 amino acids. Combining the CDR3 with reference TRBV18 and TRBJ1-6 gives the whole variable domain NAGVMQNPRHLVRRRGQEARLRCSPMKGHSHVYWYRQLPEEGLKFMVYLQKENIIDESGMPKERFSAEFPKEGPSILRIQQVVRGDSAAYFCASSSLGAGVGRNSPLHFGNGTRLTVT.

The CDR3 reads CASRRQGGSYEQYF. The CDR3 DNA reads TGTGCCAGCAGAAGACAGGGCGGGTCCTACGAGCAGTACTTC. This chain uses TRBV2 with TRBJ2-7, with 7 bases fitting TRBD1. The J segment lost 1 base and the V segment lost 6 bases, leaving 6 bases of the junction unmatched. CDR3 length equals 14 residues. The germline V gene encodes CDR1 SNHLY and CDR2 FYNNEI.

This clone was picked up one time. The rearrangement uses TRBV5-1 and TRBJ2-6; D may be TRBD1 (5 bases). From germline, CDR1 is SGHRS and CDR2 YFSETQ. The ends were cut back, 2 bases at V and 1 base at J, with 10 bases in the middle. The CDR3 totals 16 residues. DNA for the CDR3: TGCGCCAGCAGCTTAGTCAGGGCTTCTGGGGCCAACGTCCTGACTTTC. As protein: CASSLVRASGANVLTF.

The chain couples TRBV18 to TRBJ2-7, with D possibly being TRBD2 (5 bases). Germline-derived CDR1 and CDR2 are KGHSH and LQKENI. The CDR3 sequence is 16 residues long. V was clipped by 3 bases and J by 0 bases, with 15 bases between them. The CDR3 here is CASSPTRGMSSYEQYF. The CDR3 bases are TGTGCCAGCTCACCGACTCGAGGGATGAGCTCCTACGAGCAGTACTTC.

This clone was recorded once. The chain uses TRBV6-1 and TRBJ1-1; tentatively, D is TRBD1 (5 bases). From germline, CDR1 is MNHNS and CDR2 SASEGT. Trimming took off 1 base at V and 11 bases at J, with 11 bases between the two ends. This CDR3 comprises 12 residues. The CDR3: CASSEEAGRAFF. The DNA of the CDR3 is TGTGCCAGCAGTGAAGAGGCAGGGAGGGCTTTCTTT.

This chain uses TRBV2 with TRBJ1-2, with 10 positions matching TRBD1. The trim removed 3 bases at V and 5 bases at J, leaving 6 bases unmatched. This CDR3 contains 15 residues. Germline CDR1 is SNHLY and CDR2 is FYNNEI. The CDR3 loop is CASSERQGAGYGYTF. In DNA form, the CDR3 reads TGTGCCAGCAGTGAGCGACAGGGGGCTGGGTATGGCTACACCTTC. The full variable domain, its missing parts supplied by reference TRBV2 and TRBJ1-2, is EPEVTQTPSHQVTQMGQEVILRCVPISNHLYFYWYRQILGQKVEFLVSFYNNEISEKSEIFDDQFSVERPDGSNFTLKIRSTKLEDSAMYFCASSERQGAGYGYTFGSGTRLTVV.

The rearrangement joins TRBV2 to TRBJ2-2, with D maybe TRBD1 (5 bases). Germline V lookup: CDR1 SNHLY, CDR2 FYNNEI. CDR3 length equals 15 residues. Trimming left V 3 bases short and J 3 bases short, with 11 bases between. The CDR3 nucleotides read TGTGCCAGCAGTGATCAGGGTAGAGACACCGGGGAGCTGTTTTTT. Its protein is CASSDQGRDTGELFF.

This chain connects TRBV28 to TRBJ1-6; D is unresolved. Trimming stripped 6 bases from V and 3 bases from J, with 18 bases between. The CDR3 runs 17 residues. Germline V lookup: CDR1 MDHEN, CDR2 SYDVKM. The chain's CDR3 is CASSVVSLRDYNSPLHF. The CDR3 DNA reads as TGTGCCAGCAGCGTAGTATCCTTGCGTGACTATAATTCACCCCTCCACTTT. The complete variable domain, with remaining parts taken from reference TRBV28 and TRBJ1-6, reads DVKVTQSSRYLVKRTGEKVFLECVQDMDHENMFWYRQDPGLGLRLIYFSYDVKMKEKGDIPEGYSVSREKKERFSLILESASTNQTSMYLCASSVVSLRDYNSPLHFGNGTRLTVT.

This rearrangement joins TRBV5-1 to TRBJ1-1; no clear D gene. The CDR3 length is 15 residues. V lost 1 base to trimming and J lost 0 bases, with 10 bases between them. Germline CDR1 SGHRS, CDR2 YFSETQ. DNA of the CDR3: TGCGCCAGCAGCTTGTCGGCCGGGGTGAACACTGAAGCTTTCTTT. It codes for CASSLSAGVNTEAFF.

The chain combines TRBV10-3 with TRBJ2-2, with 11 bases matching TRBD2. Trimming took 5 bases from V and 6 from J; bases not matched to a gene: 8. The germline V gene has CDR1 ENHRY and CDR2 SYGVKD. This CDR3 contains 16 residues. CDR3: CAISYQLAGGAGELFF. The DNA for the CDR3 is TGTGCCATCAGTTACCAGCTAGCGGGGGGTGCCGGGGAGCTGTTTTTT.

The V gene is TRBV5-1, the J gene TRBJ2-7; tentatively, D is TRBD1 (6 bases). The CDR3 covers 12 residues. V gave up 4 bases and J gave up 3 bases, with 8 bases separating them. Germline V gene lookup returns CDR1 SGHRS and CDR2 YFSETQ. The CDR3 coding sequence is TGCGCCAGCAGCGTACAGGGCTACGAGCAGTACTTC. Amino acids: CASSVQGYEQYF.

The V gene is TRBV5-1, the J gene TRBJ1-4; the match to TRBD1 covers 8 bases. Germline V lookup: CDR1 SGHRS, CDR2 YFSETQ. This CDR3 is built from 15 residues. V shed 0 bases and J 2 bases; nucleotides not matched to a gene: 0. Here the CDR3 reads CASSLGDRTNEKLFF. The CDR3 region has the DNA TGCGCCAGCAGCTTGGGGGACAGGACTAATGAAAAACTGTTTTTT. Together with reference TRBV5-1 and TRBJ1-4, the CDR3 gives the full variable domain: KAGVTQTPRYLIKTRGQQVTLSCSPISGHRSVSWYQQTPGQGLQFLFEYFSETQRNKGNFPGRFSGRQFSNSRSEMNVSTLELGDSALYLCASSLGDRTNEKLFFGSGTQLSVL.

This sequence joins TRBV2 and TRBJ1-5; D is perhaps TRBD1 (6 bases). The V and J ends lost 3 bases and 4 bases respectively, with 19 bases between them. This CDR3 comprises 17 residues. CDR1 and CDR2 (germline): SNHLY, FYNNEI. The CDR3: CASSEWETGRGNQPQHF. For the CDR3, the DNA is TGTGCCAGCAGTGAGTGGGAGACAGGTCGAGGGAATCAGCCCCAGCATTTT.

The chain has TRBV19 and TRBJ2-7; D is perhaps TRBD2 (6 bases). The length of the CDR3 is 15 residues. With 4 bases removed from V and 2 bases from J, the gap between germline ends came to 15 bases. The germline V gene encodes CDR1 LNHDA and CDR2 SQIVND (reference sequence). CDR3 in amino acids: CASSSRLGGTYEQYF. As DNA, the CDR3 is TGTGCCAGTAGTAGCCGACTGGGGGGTACCTACGAGCAGTACTTC.

The chain is built from TRBV6-5 and TRBJ2-7, with TRBD1 identical over 11 bases. The CDR3 length is 15 residues. V was clipped by 4 bases and J by 2 bases; unmatched bases: 4. Germline V gene data show CDR1 as MNHEY and CDR2 as SVGAGI. Written as DNA, the CDR3 is TGTGCCAGCAGTTTGGGACAGGGGGGGACCTACGAGCAGTACTTC. This codes for CASSLGQGGTYEQYF.